These 7 T cell receptor beta chains were all obtained from the same sample, sequenced in a study of blood T cell repertoires in COVID-19. Repertoires were generated with immunoSEQ multiplex PCR, while TCRdb's copy carries only in-frame clones and drops some. The sample holds about 210,000 clones, roughly 84% seen once. Source material: PBMCs or T cells enriched from blood (not recorded which). The receptors here all came from a man aged 30 to 45 in a cohort exposed to, infected with or recovered from COVID-19 (not recorded which).

The chain employs TRBV5-1 and TRBJ1-4, with D hard to call. CDR3 length: 15 amino acids. Between the trimmed V and J ends, which lost 0 bases and 6 bases, there was a span of 12 bases. Germline V gives CDR1 SGHRS, CDR2 YFSETQ. DNA of the CDR3: TGCGCCAGCAGCTTGGACCTAGGCTTAGATGAAAAACTGTTTTTT. It translates to CASSLDLGLDEKLFF.

This chain links TRBV18 with TRBJ2-7; tentative D call: TRBD1 (6 bases). CDR1 is KGHSH and CDR2 is LQKENI in the germline V gene. CDR3 length: 13 amino acids. V gave up 5 bases and J gave up 4 bases, with 12 bases separating them. The CDR3 reads CASSVKQGYEQYF. The CDR3 DNA follows: TGTGCCAGCTCAGTAAAACAGGGTTACGAGCAGTACTTC.

The table lists this clone with a few counts. The chain recombines TRBV9 with TRBJ2-3; TRBD1 is a possible D gene (5 bases). The CDR3 has 18 amino acids. The germline V and J ends were trimmed by 3 bases and 4 bases, with 24 bases remaining between them. In germline, CDR1 is SGDLS, CDR2 YYNGEE. This CDR3 reads CASSEPLVEGPRADTQYF. CDR3 nucleotides: TGTGCCAGCAGCGAGCCCCTCGTAGAAGGTCCCAGGGCAGATACGCAGTATTTT. Based on the CDR3 plus reference TRBV9 and TRBJ2-3, the full variable domain is DSGVTQTPKHLITATGQRVTLRCSPRSGDLSVYWYQQSLDQGLQFLIQYYNGEERAKGNILERFSAQQFPDLHSELNLSSLELGDSALYFCASSEPLVEGPRADTQYFGPGTRLTVL.

The rearrangement links TRBV5-6 to TRBJ2-7, with TRBD1 as a possible D gene (6 bases). The length of the CDR3 is 13 residues. Germline V CDR1 and CDR2: SGHDT, YYEEEE. V lost 1 base and J lost 8, with 13 bases in between. CDR3 residues: CASSLTGSRQQYF. CDR3 DNA: TGTGCCAGCAGCTTGACAGGGAGTCGGCAGCAGTACTTC.

This clone was detected only once. V and J are TRBV6-4 and TRBJ2-3; D is perhaps TRBD2 (6 bases). The CDR3 sequence is 13 residues long. The germline V and J ends were trimmed by 4 bases and 6 bases, with 11 bases remaining between them. Germline assignment: CDR1 MRHNA and CDR2 SNTAGT. The CDR3 bases are TGTGCCAGCAGTGGGACTACGGGGGATACGCAGTATTTT. Translating it yields CASSGTTGDTQYF.

The chain combines TRBV3-1 (or the pseudogene TRBV3-2) with TRBJ2-5; 9 positions agree with TRBD2. Germline V gene sequence: CDR1 LGHDT, CDR2 YNNKEL (reference sequence). V shed 0 bases and J 11 bases; nucleotides not matched to a gene: 10. The CDR3 has 15 residues. CDR3 sequence (DNA): TGTGCCAGCAGCCAAGATTCCGCGGGAGGGCCCTCGCAGTACTTC. This sequence encodes CASSQDSAGGPSQYF.

This chain links TRBV7-2 with TRBJ2-7; 9 positions agree with TRBD2. Germline values: CDR1 SGHTA, CDR2 FQGNSA. The junction had 4 bases not matched to a gene; V was cut back by 6 bases and J by 4 bases. The CDR3 is made up of 13 amino acids. The CDR3 DNA sequence: TGTGCCAGCAGTGCGGGAGGGCCGTACGAGCAGTACTTC. Protein: CASSAGGPYEQYF.